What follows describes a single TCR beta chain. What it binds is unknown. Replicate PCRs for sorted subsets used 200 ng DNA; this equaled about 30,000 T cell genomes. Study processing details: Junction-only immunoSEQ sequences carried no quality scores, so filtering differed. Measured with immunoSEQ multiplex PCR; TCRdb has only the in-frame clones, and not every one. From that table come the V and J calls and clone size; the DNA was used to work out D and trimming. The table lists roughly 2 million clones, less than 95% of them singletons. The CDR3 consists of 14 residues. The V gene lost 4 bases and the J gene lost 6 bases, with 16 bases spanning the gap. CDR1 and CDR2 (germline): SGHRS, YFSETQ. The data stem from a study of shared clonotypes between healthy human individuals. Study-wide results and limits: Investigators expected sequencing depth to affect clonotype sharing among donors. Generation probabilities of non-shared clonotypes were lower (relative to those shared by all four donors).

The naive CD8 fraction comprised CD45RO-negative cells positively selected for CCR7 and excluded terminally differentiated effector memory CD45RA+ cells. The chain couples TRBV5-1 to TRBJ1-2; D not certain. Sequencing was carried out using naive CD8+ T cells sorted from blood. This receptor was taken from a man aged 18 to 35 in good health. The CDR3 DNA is TGCGCCAGCAGCCTTTACACGGTTATGAATGGCTACACCTTC. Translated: CASSLYTVMNGYTF.